This paragraph covers one T cell receptor beta chain sequence. This clone was seen only once. The antigen it recognizes is unknown. Within one base of it there is no much larger clone, and no base qualities were kept. The CDR3 measures 13 amino acids from cysteine to phenylalanine. The entry retains the CDR3 DNA only, 39 bases that are in frame from base 1. The germline V gene encodes CDR1 MDHEN and CDR2 SYDVKM. Clipping removes 5 bases from V and 7 bases from J, with 7 as the unmatched junction base count. TCR CDR3 regions were amplified from genomic DNA by multiplex PCR using the deep immunoSEQ assay. Extracted genomic DNA from each cell subset was spread evenly across all wells of several immunoSEQ 96-well plates, with each plate serving as a replicate. For sorted subsets, each replicate PCR was loaded with roughly 200 ng genomic DNA, equivalent to 25,000 to 35,000 T cell genomes. Purified libraries were measured with a Qubit 3.0 fluorometer, size-checked on a Bioanalyzer 2100, and measured again with the KAPA Library Quantification kit. Each immunoSEQ 96-well plate was sequenced on its own single-read 150-cycle Illumina NextSeq 550 flow cell. Concerning the study's data processing: Because the immunoSEQ output included only junctional sequences and no quality scores, the filtering could not be the same as the filtering used for full-length reads. Sequences were annotated with PyIR, a Python wrapper for IgBLAST v1.9, using IMGT germline references to assign V/J genes and CDR3. Any read was removed if the V/J assignment was weak (E-value above 1e-6), the CDR3 was missing, or the read contained stop codons, out-of-frame junctions, or ambiguous translated residues. V3J clonotypes were defined as sequences sharing the same inferred V gene, J gene, and CDR3 amino acid sequence. Percentage overlap between repertoires was calculated by dividing the number of shared unique clonotypes by the size of the smaller repertoire. Repertoire richness was assessed with RTK rarefaction, the Chao1 estimator, and Recon v2.1 estimates of unobserved clonotypes. OLGA was used to compute generation probabilities for all TCRbeta clonotypes that the gDNA method yielded from four donors. This is the immuneACCESS table as TCRdb keeps it, with only in-frame sequences that have V and J called. A part of the clones is gone; compared with another copy, unresolved V genes explain less than half, and the rest is unexplained. That table furnishes V, J and clone size, whereas the DNA furnished D and trimming. In this sample the table shows some 2,000,000 clones, about 95% of which occur a single time. Jointly, the top ten make up 0.85% to 1.2% of the sample.

This specimen belongs to a study of shared clonotypes between healthy human individuals (dated by TCRdb to the early 2020s). Concerning the study at large: Three men and two women, aged 18 to 49 years, made up the cohort. For each donor, CD4 naive and CD4 memory were each run on three plates, CD8 naive on two plates, and CD8 memory on one plate. Blood TCR repertoires of roughly five healthy adults were deeply sequenced to estimate repertoire size and the extent of clonotype sharing between individuals. Different laboratories and diverse techniques were used to prepare libraries and sequence TCR repertoires, to increase sequencing depth and limit assay-specific biases. Between about 0.9 and 10 billion PBMCs per donor were obtained by leukapheresis. Broader findings and caveats from the paper: The small number of donors limited the genetic and exposure-history diversity represented. Clonotypes shared by all four sorted-subset donors showed higher generation probabilities than non-shared clonotypes. Pairwise subsampling led to the expectation that sequencing depth would affect the degree of clonotype sharing among donors. Across a few donors, approximately 4.9% of naive CD4, approximately 4% of naive CD8, approximately 2.5% of memory CD4, and 0.4% of memory CD8 clonotypes were shared. Sampling was restricted to blood, and TCR repertoires in tissue are likely to differ from TCR repertoires in blood. Rarefaction of sorted-subset datasets indicated incomplete sequencing despite the large sequencing depth. Naive subsets generally had larger estimated clonotype richness than memory subsets.

CD8 naive samples were CD45RO-negative cells positively selected for CCR7, giving a CD45RA+CCR7+ population that excluded TemRA cells. The donors were healthy, HIV-negative adults with no recently reported acute infections or vaccinations. All donors were Caucasian adults living in Nashville, Tennessee, USA. Blood was collected by leukapheresis, and PBMCs were isolated by Ficoll-Histopaque density gradient centrifugation and then cryopreserved in liquid nitrogen vapor phase. Analytical flow cytometry was used to check the purity and quantity of every magnetically sorted T cell population. From each sorted fraction, genomic DNA was isolated and quantified by UV absorbance on a Nanodrop 2000c.

Here the chain combines TRBV28 and TRBJ1-1, with 7 bases matching TRBD1. The TCR sequence derives from a man aged 18-30 years in good health. Sample: naive CD8+ T cells sorted from blood. Interpreted using the paper, the cell subset or site label stands for: CD45RA+CCR7+. The nucleotide sequence reads TGTGCCAGCAGTGACACGGGACAGATTGAAGCTTTCTTT. Translated, this gives CASSDTGQIEAFF.